This T cell receptor beta chain was recorded in a study of T cells in Graves' hyperthyroidism and ophthalmopathy. RNA transcripts served as the template for amplifying TCR beta CDR3 regions. The HTBI primer set served for first-round RT-PCR of the TCR CDR3. Via MiXCR, TCRdb re-called the multiplex PCR reads, giving one row per CDR3 protein. The sample gives 350,000 or so distinct CDR3 sequences, 15% to 20% of which show up once; under 55% is in the top ten. This CDR3 is 16 amino acids long. Trimming removed 0 bases at V and 7 bases at J, with 19 bases between. The germline gives CDR1 DFQATT, CDR2 SNEGSKA (reference sequence). This clonotype occurred a few times.

The TCR sequence derives from a woman aged 50 to 65 with Graves' hyperthyroidism. Specimen: blood. V gene TRBV20-1 combines with J gene TRBJ2-1, with a weak D call TRBD1 (5 bases). The DNA for the CDR3 is TGCAGTGCTAGAGATCTTGAACCCTTGGGGCGAAATGAGCAGTTCTTC. Its protein is CSARDLEPLGRNEQFF.